These 23 T cell receptor beta chains were sequenced from one sample in a study of blood T cell repertoires in COVID-19. Repertoires were generated with immunoSEQ multiplex PCR, while TCRdb's copy carries only in-frame clones and drops some. The sample gives approximately 170,000 clones, roughly nine tenths of which show up once; around 3.5% is in the top ten. Sequencing used peripheral blood. All receptors come from a man in his 70s with acute or convalescent COVID-19.

This chain links TRBV12-3 or TRBV12-4 with TRBJ1-1; TRBD1 might be the D (5 bases). The CDR3 length is 11 residues. The V gene lost 3 bases and the J gene lost 10 bases, with 9 bases spanning the gap. CDR3 loop: CASSFPGLAFF. DNA for the CDR3: TGTGCCAGCAGTTTTCCGGGACTAGCTTTCTTT.

The rearrangement uses TRBV7-9 and TRBJ1-2; D ambiguous. This CDR3 spans 12 amino acids. V dropped 5 bases and J dropped 8 bases, with 12 bases sitting between them. Germline CDR1 and CDR2: SEHNR and FQNEAQ (reference sequence). CDR3 DNA sequence: TGTGCCAGCAGCCCGGGAGAGAGCGGCTACACCTTC. Protein: CASSPGESGYTF.

The V call is TRBV6-6, the J call TRBJ1-1; 11 bases map to TRBD1. There are 14 residues in the CDR3. The germline gives CDR1 MNHNY, CDR2 SVGAGI (reference sequence). V was pared by 5 bases and J by 4 bases, with 3 bases of the junction left unmatched. CDR3 protein: CASSLGQGGTEAFF. The DNA for the CDR3 is TGTGCCAGCAGTCTGGGACAGGGGGGCACTGAAGCTTTCTTT.

A note on this clone: The same CDR3 arises from other DNA sequences in this sample as well. This sequence joins TRBV5-1 and TRBJ1-1; no reliable D call. The CDR3 contains 13 residues. The V end was cut by 1 base, the J end by 3 bases, with 7 bases between. Germline values: CDR1 SGHRS, CDR2 YFSETQ. In DNA, the CDR3 is TGCGCCAGCAGCTTGAAACTGGACACTGAAGCTTTCTTT. Translated: CASSLKLDTEAFF.

The rearrangement links TRBV5-1 to TRBJ2-7; 10 bases agree with TRBD1. The V gene's germline CDR1 is SGHRS and CDR2 YFSETQ. V trimming: 7 bases; J trimming: 5 bases; junction bases outside the gene matches: 9. CDR3 length: 14 residues. The CDR3: CASVSGTGVHEQYF. The CDR3 DNA reads as TGCGCCAGCGTTTCCGGGACAGGGGTTCACGAGCAGTACTTC.

This clone was seen once. This chain links TRBV11-2 with TRBJ2-1, with a tentative D call TRBD2 (6 bases). CDR1 SGHAT and CDR2 FQNNGV come from the germline V gene. The CDR3 length is 16 residues. Between the trimmed V and J ends, which lost 4 bases and 4 bases, there was a span of 17 bases. CDR3: CASSSARGGEYNEQFF. CDR3 DNA: TGTGCCAGCAGCTCCGCGCGCGGAGGGGAATACAATGAGCAGTTCTTC.

The chain combines TRBV2 with TRBJ2-1, with 8 bases aligning to TRBD1. The CDR3 covers 17 residues. J was trimmed by 0 bases and V by 6 bases; bases with no gene match: 10. Germline lookup yields CDR1 SNHLY and CDR2 FYNNEI. The CDR3 is CASSARQGLSSYNEQFF. The CDR3 DNA reads TGTGCCAGCAGCGCCCGACAGGGGCTAAGCTCCTACAATGAGCAGTTCTTC.

The chain has TRBV6-2 or TRBV6-3 and TRBJ2-3; 7 bases are a match to TRBD1. This CDR3 has 17 amino acids. Trimming removed 0 bases from V and 2 bases from J; junction bases left unmatched: 8. Per germline, CDR1 MNHEY and CDR2 SVGEGT. CDR3 protein: CASSYSKGQGDTDTQYF. CDR3 bases: TGTGCCAGCAGTTACTCGAAGGGTCAGGGGGACACAGATACGCAGTATTTT.

J is TRBJ1-1 and V is TRBV6-5; no clear D. In germline, CDR1 is MNHEY, CDR2 SVGAGI. This CDR3 contains 15 residues. V shed 2 bases and J shed 3 bases, with 13 bases lying between them. CDR3 loop: CASSYIGVEDTEAFF. The CDR3 DNA sequence: TGTGCCAGCAGTTACATCGGGGTAGAAGACACTGAAGCTTTCTTT.

V is TRBV7-3 and J is TRBJ2-1; 13 bases fit TRBD2. The CDR3 extends over 13 amino acids. Germline values: CDR1 SGHTA, CDR2 FQGTGA. The V and J ends lost 8 bases and 6 bases, in that order; junction bases with no gene match: 1. CDR3 coding DNA: TGTGCCAGCGGACTAGCGGGAGTCAATGAGCAGTTCTTC. As protein: CASGLAGVNEQFF.

This clone has a handful of counts. This chain joins TRBV11-2 and TRBJ1-1; D is possibly TRBD1 (5 bases). Looked up from germline, CDR1 is SGHAT and CDR2 is FQNNGV. V was shortened by 1 base and J by 5 bases, with 14 bases between the two germline ends. The CDR3 is made up of 15 amino acids. The CDR3 is CASSLAAQVGTEAFF. The CDR3 nucleotides read TGTGCCAGCAGCTTAGCGGCACAGGTCGGGACTGAAGCTTTCTTT. Looking up the rest from reference TRBV11-2 and TRBJ1-1 gives the full variable domain: EAGVAQSPRYKIIEKRQSVAFWCNPISGHATLYWYQQILGQGPKLLIQFQNNGVVDDSQLPKDRFSAERLKGVDSTLKIQPAKLEDSAVYLCASSLAAQVGTEAFFGQGTRLTVV.

In DNA, the CDR3 is TGTGCCAGCAGCACGGGACTAGCGGGGGGTCAAGAGACCCAGTACTTC. Translating it yields CASSTGLAGGQETQYF. The V and J genes are TRBV5-5 and TRBJ2-5; 15 nucleotides line up with TRBD2. Germline CDR1 is SGHKS and CDR2 is YYEKEE (reference sequence). Unmatched junction bases numbered 3, after V lost 4 bases and J lost 2 bases. The length of the CDR3 is 16 residues.

The CDR3 nucleotides read TGTGCCAGCAGCTTAGGCGACAGGGGCTATGAAAAACTGTTTTTT. Its protein is CASSLGDRGYEKLFF. V usage is TRBV13 and J usage is TRBJ1-4; 8 bases fit TRBD1. Losses at the gene ends were 0 bases for V and 6 bases for J; bases not matched to a gene: 3. This CDR3 comprises 15 residues. Germline values: CDR1 PRHDT, CDR2 FYEKMQ (reference sequence).

This clone was detected only once. The chain combines TRBV4-1 with TRBJ1-1; TRBD1 is a possible D gene (5 bases). Trimming stripped 4 bases from V and 1 base from J, with 13 bases between. Germline CDR1 and CDR2: MGHRA and YSYEKL. This CDR3 is 15 amino acids long. The CDR3 sequence is CASSRTRVSNTEAFF. The CDR3 region has the DNA TGCGCCAGCAGCCGTACCAGGGTATCGAACACTGAAGCTTTCTTT.

The gene calls are TRBV6-5 and TRBJ1-1; TRBD1 is a possible D gene (6 bases). The V end was cut by 2 bases, the J end by 4 bases, with 11 bases between. Germline V lookup: CDR1 MNHEY, CDR2 SVGAGI. This CDR3 is 14 amino acids long. This chain's CDR3 is CASSYVGGGTEAFF. The CDR3 region has the DNA TGTGCCAGCAGTTACGTAGGGGGGGGCACTGAAGCTTTCTTT.

This chain uses TRBV2 with TRBJ2-7, with D possibly matching TRBD2 (5 bases). The V gene lost 8 bases and the J gene lost 12 bases, with 17 bases spanning the gap. Per germline, CDR1 SNHLY and CDR2 FYNNEI. This CDR3 is 11 amino acids long. This chain's CDR3 is CASFQAGRGYF. CDR3 nucleotide sequence: TGTGCCAGCTTCCAGGCCGGCCGGGGGTACTTC.

The V and J genes are TRBV27 and TRBJ2-1; perhaps TRBD2 as D (5 bases). V was pared by 3 bases and J by 7 bases, with 19 bases between. The CDR3 loop spans 16 amino acids. From germline, CDR1 is MNHEY and CDR2 SMNVEV (reference sequence). The CDR3 DNA is TGTGCCAGCAGTTTTTCCGCGACTACCTCTGGGAATGAGCAGTTCTTC. Amino acid sequence: CASSFSATTSGNEQFF.

This sequence joins TRBV6-8 and TRBJ1-2; D is unresolved. CDR1 and CDR2 from the germline V gene are MNHGY and SAAAGT. V lost 5 bases to trimming and J lost 7 bases, with 5 bases between them. CDR3 length: 10 amino acids. CDR3 region: CASSLRGYTF. DNA for the CDR3: TGTGCCAGCAGTCTTCGTGGCTACACCTTC.

This clone has only one observation. The V gene is TRBV11-2, the J gene TRBJ1-1; maybe TRBD1 (5 bases). The CDR3 consists of 14 residues. Per the germline V gene, CDR1 is SGHAT and CDR2 is FQNNGV. V lost 3 bases and J 4 bases, leaving 12 bases between the germline ends. In DNA, the CDR3 is TGTGCCAGCAGCTTCGCGGGGCCGGGCACTGAAGCTTTCTTT. Amino acids: CASSFAGPGTEAFF.

J is TRBJ2-3 and V is TRBV7-3; 10 nucleotides agree with TRBD1. This CDR3 has 14 amino acids. Per germline, CDR1 SGHTA and CDR2 FQGTGA. Trimming removed 5 bases from V and 3 bases from J; junction bases left unmatched: 2. CDR3 in DNA: TGTGCCAGCAGCCGGGGACAGGGGACAGATACGCAGTATTTT. Protein: CASSRGQGTDTQYF.

Note on this clone: The sample carries other DNA sequences with the same CDR3. This chain uses TRBV5-1 with TRBJ2-3; D might be TRBD1 (5 bases). This CDR3 spans 13 amino acids. CDR1 and CDR2 from the germline V gene are SGHRS and YFSETQ. Trimming pared 2 bases from V and 1 base from J, leaving 5 bases between. CDR3 nucleotide sequence: TGCGCCAGCAGCTTAGGGGGCACAGATACGCAGTATTTT. Its translation is CASSLGGTDTQYF. Full variable domain (missing parts from reference TRBV5-1 and TRBJ2-3): KAGVTQTPRYLIKTRGQQVTLSCSPISGHRSVSWYQQTPGQGLQFLFEYFSETQRNKGNFPGRFSGRQFSNSRSEMNVSTLELGDSALYLCASSLGGTDTQYFGPGTRLTVL.

The rearrangement uses TRBV5-6 and TRBJ2-2; D is perhaps TRBD1 (5 bases). The CDR3 runs 16 residues. The germline gives CDR1 SGHDT, CDR2 YYEEEE. Trimming stripped 0 bases from V and 8 bases from J, with 17 bases between. CDR3 protein: CASSLASRAITGELFF. The DNA of the CDR3 is TGTGCCAGCAGCTTGGCGAGCAGGGCCATAACGGGGGAGCTGTTTTTT.

The chain employs TRBV14 and TRBJ2-1; tentatively, D is TRBD2 (5 bases). Germline V gene lookup returns CDR1 SGHDN and CDR2 FVKESK. The length of the CDR3 is 16 residues. Deletions cut 3 bases from V and 1 base from J, with 13 bases between. CDR3 DNA: TGTGCCAGCAGCCATGGGTTTCGGGGTTCCTACAATGAGCAGTTCTTC. Residues: CASSHGFRGSYNEQFF.